These 20 T cell receptor beta chains originate from one sample sequenced in a study of low-dose radiotherapy and immunotherapy resistance in tumors. Noted time point: before trial treatment. First-strand cDNA used TRAV- and TRBV-specific primers, covering alpha and beta chains. Amplification of TCRs used a constant-region primer and V-primer adapter for about 21 PCR cycles. TCRdb re-called the reads through MiXCR, storing one row per CDR3 protein. The sample lists some 88,000 distinct CDR3 sequences; under 10% were seen once. Material: PBMCs, obtained before treatment. These receptors were taken from a male donor with prostate cancer.

This clonotype was counted many times. This chain joins TRBV28 and TRBJ2-3, with D perhaps matching TRBD1 (7 bases). Germline V gene data show CDR1 as MDHEN and CDR2 as SYDVKM. Trimming cost V 4 bases and J 5 bases, with 19 bases left between them. The CDR3 contains 16 residues. CDR3 residues: CASSSPAGQPRDTQYF. The CDR3 DNA reads TGTGCCAGCAGTTCTCCGGCGGGACAGCCCCGAGATACGCAGTATTTT.

This clonotype has ten or more counts. This CDR3 is CATKWTIGGVDEKLFF. The DNA of the CDR3 is TGTGCCACCAAATGGACCATTGGGGGCGTTGACGAAAAACTGTTTTTT. V gene TRBV6-2 or TRBV6-3 combines with J gene TRBJ1-4; perhaps TRBD1 as D (6 bases). The CDR3 contains 16 residues. V was shortened by 10 bases and J by 8 bases, with 26 bases between the two germline ends. From germline, CDR1 is MNHEY and CDR2 SVGEGT.

In its sample, this clonotype was seen many times. V usage is TRBV4-1 and J usage is TRBJ2-3, with D unresolved. The CDR3 spans 15 residues. Per the germline V gene, CDR1 is MGHRA and CDR2 is YSYEKL. V lost 0 bases and J lost 1, with 8 bases in between. The CDR3 spells CASSQDQAGTDTQYF. The CDR3 nucleotides read TGCGCCAGCAGCCAAGACCAGGCGGGCACAGATACGCAGTATTTT.

This clonotype has at least ten counts. The chain links TRBV30 to TRBJ2-1, with D perhaps TRBD2 (6 bases). The V and J ends lost 4 bases and 9 bases respectively, with 19 bases between them. Germline loops: CDR1 GTSNPN, CDR2 SVGIG (reference sequence). The CDR3 runs 14 residues. The CDR3 DNA reads as TGTGCCTGGAAATTGTCGGGAGTGCCTGGTGAGCAGTTCTTC. Its protein is CAWKLSGVPGEQFF.

This clonotype was observed at least ten times. The rearrangement uses TRBV25-1 and TRBJ1-1, with D unclear. Germline CDR1 reads MGHDK; CDR2 reads SYGVNS. V was trimmed by 4 bases and J by 4 bases, leaving 13 bases between them. The CDR3 sequence is 14 residues long. The chain's CDR3 is CASSAKEKTTEAFF. DNA for the CDR3: TGTGCCAGCAGTGCTAAGGAAAAAACCACTGAAGCTTTCTTT.

This clonotype has ten or more counts. The CDR3 protein is CASSSDWLSYEQYF. CDR3 nucleotides: TGTGCCAGCAGCTCGGACTGGCTTTCCTACGAGCAGTACTTC. The chain links TRBV7-9 to TRBJ2-7; tentatively, D is TRBD2 (5 bases). The germline CDR1 and CDR2 sequences are SEHNR and FQNEAQ (reference sequence). The CDR3 totals 14 residues. Trimming removed 4 bases at V and 1 base at J, with 11 bases between.

This clonotype was seen many times. The chain uses TRBV9 and TRBJ2-5; D perhaps matches TRBD2 (6 bases). The CDR3 consists of 13 residues. Germline V gene lookup returns CDR1 SGDLS and CDR2 YYNGEE. The germline V and J ends were trimmed by 3 bases and 4 bases, with 10 bases remaining between them. The CDR3 reads CASSAPAGETQYF. Written as DNA, the CDR3 is TGTGCCAGCAGCGCCCCAGCGGGAGAGACCCAGTACTTC.

This clonotype was seen many times. The chain recombines TRBV28 with TRBJ2-2; no reliable D call. The CDR3 consists of 12 residues. The V end lost 2 bases, the J end lost 5 bases, and 3 bases lay between the germline ends. Germline lookup yields CDR1 MDHEN and CDR2 SYDVKM. The CDR3, as DNA: TGTGCCAGCAGTTTACGAACCGGGGAGCTGTTTTTT. This translates into CASSLRTGELFF.

Many counts were recorded for this clonotype. The chain has TRBV10-3 and TRBJ2-7; 7 bases match TRBD2. V dropped 2 bases and J dropped 0; count of bases not matched to a gene: 13. Germline V gene lookup returns CDR1 ENHRY and CDR2 SYGVKD. The length of the CDR3 is 18 residues. In nucleotides, the CDR3 is TGTGCCATCAGTGAGCCTTCCAGGCAGGGAGGGTCCTCCTACGAGCAGTACTTC. It encodes CAISEPSRQGGSSYEQYF.

This clonotype appeared many times. The chain recombines TRBV6-6 with TRBJ2-7; D remains unclear. The germline CDR1 and CDR2 sequences are MNHNY and SVGAGI (reference sequence). The length of the CDR3 is 12 residues. Trimming removed 6 bases from V and 3 bases from J, with 9 bases in between. CDR3 protein: CASSFGVYEQYF. CDR3 bases: TGTGCCAGCAGCTTCGGAGTCTACGAGCAGTACTTC.

The V gene is TRBV18, the J gene TRBJ2-2; D not resolved. The CDR3 runs to 14 residues. CDR1 and CDR2 (germline): KGHSH, LQKENI. V lost 3 bases and J 6 bases, leaving 11 bases between the germline ends. The CDR3: CASSPPGVPGELFF. CDR3 DNA sequence: TGTGCCAGCTCACCCCCAGGAGTACCCGGGGAGCTGTTTTTT.

This clonotype was recorded many times. An end of the junction differs from the germline gene, which may be a read error. The CDR3 here is CASSPGLAVTDEHFF. The CDR3 coding sequence is TGTGCCAGCAGCCCGGGACTAGCTGTTACAGATGAGCATTTCTTC. This chain connects TRBV4-2 to TRBJ2-1; TRBD2 aligns across 9 bases. CDR1 is LGHNA and CDR2 is YNFKEQ in the germline V gene. The CDR3 has 15 amino acids.

This clonotype was recorded many times. The V and J genes are TRBV5-1 and TRBJ2-5, with D maybe TRBD2 (6 bases). In germline, CDR1 is SGHRS, CDR2 YFSETQ. The CDR3 is 13 amino acids. The V gene lost 6 bases and the J gene lost 5 bases, with 14 bases spanning the gap. The CDR3 DNA sequence: TGCGCCAGCAATCGGGGGAGTCGGGAGACCCAGTACTTC. Translation gives CASNRGSRETQYF.

This clonotype was seen many times. The V call is TRBV20-1, the J call TRBJ2-5, with D tentatively TRBD1 or TRBD2 (5 bases each). The ends were cut back, 6 bases at V and 4 bases at J, with 15 bases in the middle. This CDR3 has 13 amino acids. The V gene's germline CDR1 is DFQATT and CDR2 SNEGSKA (reference sequence). CDR3 DNA: TGCAGTGCCCAAGGGGCTAGCCGAGAGACCCAGTACTTC. Translated: CSAQGASRETQYF.

This clonotype was picked up many times. The genes are TRBV29-1 and TRBJ2-1, with 8 bases that match TRBD1. Germline trimming cut 4 bases from V and 4 bases from J; bases unmatched to any gene: 3. The CDR3 sequence is 13 residues long. Germline assignment: CDR1 SQVTM and CDR2 ANQGSEA. The CDR3 sequence: CSVGWTGYNEQFF. In DNA form, the CDR3 reads TGCAGCGTTGGCTGGACAGGGTACAATGAGCAGTTCTTC.

The chain is built from TRBV18 and TRBJ2-1; no clear D. Trimming took off 2 bases at V and 6 bases at J, with 14 bases between the two ends. CDR3 size: 15 residues. The germline V gene encodes CDR1 KGHSH and CDR2 LQKENI. The CDR3 region is CASSPSLGSLNEQFF. The CDR3 DNA follows: TGTGCCAGCTCACCATCCCTGGGAAGCCTCAATGAGCAGTTCTTC.

With regard to this clonotype: A far larger clone lies a single base away; this is likely a read error. This chain connects TRBV6-5 to TRBJ2-1; 10 bases line up with TRBD2. CDR1 and CDR2 from the germline V gene are MNHEY and SVGAGI. J gave up 10 bases and V 6 bases, and 9 bases lay outside the gene matches. This CDR3 is 14 amino acids long. CDR3 sequence: CASSELAGPYEQFF. DNA of the CDR3: TGTGCCAGCAGCGAACTAGCGGGGCCCTACGAGCAGTTCTTC.

This clonotype was counted ten times or more. CDR3 nucleotide sequence: TGTGCCATCAGTGACCCCGGACAGGGGAGATCCTACGAGCAGTACTTC. Translated: CAISDPGQGRSYEQYF. This rearrangement joins TRBV10-3 to TRBJ2-7; 9 bases fit TRBD1. Germline V CDR1 and CDR2: ENHRY, SYGVKD. CDR3 size: 16 residues. The trim removed 3 bases at V and 1 base at J, leaving 7 bases unmatched.

This clonotype has ten or more counts. V is TRBV7-2 and J is TRBJ1-2, with a tentative D call TRBD1 (5 bases). Trimming stripped 0 bases from V and 4 bases from J, with 15 bases between. The CDR3 covers 16 residues. Germline V gene lookup returns CDR1 SGHTA and CDR2 FQGNSA. The chain's CDR3 is CASSLAAVAGGYGYTF. Here the CDR3 DNA reads TGTGCCAGCAGCTTAGCGGCAGTTGCGGGGGGCTATGGCTACACCTTC.

Many counts were recorded for this clonotype. The chain employs TRBV6-2 or TRBV6-3 and TRBJ2-4; TRBD2 might be the D (5 bases). Trimming took off 1 base at V and 3 bases at J, with 13 bases between the two ends. Germline loops: CDR1 MNHEY, CDR2 SVGEGT. The CDR3 is made up of 16 amino acids. CDR3 nucleotide sequence: TGTGCCAGCAGTTACTACGGCGATGAGGGCAAAAACATTCAGTACTTC. Its translation is CASSYYGDEGKNIQYF.